A single sample gave rise to the 17 T cell receptor beta chains below, sequenced in a study of T cell responses to AZD1222 COVID-19 vaccine. Sequencing was performed with immunoSEQ multiplex PCR; in TCRdb, only in-frame clones are kept and a portion is missing. The sample has some 140,000 clones; roughly 93% are singletons. Specimen: peripheral blood, collected on day 0 of AZD1222 vaccination. The receptor source for this set is an adult in good health.

The chain recombines TRBV6-5 with TRBJ2-1, with D possibly being TRBD2 (6 bases). The germline CDR1 and CDR2 sequences are MNHEY and SVGAGI. The CDR3 is made up of 15 amino acids. V was cut by 2 bases and J by 7 bases, with 15 bases left in between. The CDR3 coding sequence is TGTGCCAGCAGTTACATCGGGACTCCTAAAAATGAGCAGTTCTTC. The encoded protein is CASSYIGTPKNEQFF.

This sequence joins TRBV7-8 and TRBJ1-4; D perhaps matches TRBD1 (5 bases). The CDR3 extends over 15 amino acids. In germline, CDR1 is SGHVS, CDR2 FQNEAQ. Trimming took off 1 base at V and 4 bases at J, with 10 bases between the two ends. CDR3 in amino acids: CASSLEVGGNEKLFF. CDR3 nucleotides: TGTGCCAGCAGCTTAGAGGTTGGGGGTAATGAAAAACTGTTTTTT.

CDR3 amino acids: CASSNTDTQYF. Written as DNA, the CDR3 is TGTGCCAGCAGTAACACAGATACGCAGTATTTT. J is TRBJ2-3 and V is TRBV27; D gene ambiguous. Germline V CDR1 and CDR2: MNHEY, SMNVEV (reference sequence). The V end lost 5 bases, the J end lost 2 bases, and 2 bases lay between the germline ends. CDR3 length equals 11 residues.

V is TRBV19 and J is TRBJ2-1; TRBD2 agrees at 7 bases. The V gene's germline CDR1 is LNHDA and CDR2 SQIVND (reference sequence). V dropped 8 bases and J dropped 4; count of bases not matched to a gene: 11. CDR3 length: 15 residues. CDR3 in DNA: TGTGCCAGTTTACGAACTAGCGTGGGTTACAATGAGCAGTTCTTC. The encoded protein is CASLRTSVGYNEQFF. Filled out from reference TRBV19 and TRBJ2-1, the complete variable domain reads DGGITQSPKYLFRKEGQNVTLSCEQNLNHDAMYWYRQDPGQGLRLIYYSQIVNDFQKGDIAEGYSVSREKKESFPLTVTSAQKNPTAFYLCASLRTSVGYNEQFFGPGTRLTVL.

This chain connects TRBV19 to TRBJ1-3; no definite D call. V lost 7 bases and J lost 0, with 16 bases in between. The CDR3 contains 16 residues. CDR1 LNHDA and CDR2 SQIVND come from the germline V gene (reference sequence). The CDR3 DNA is TGTGCCAGTACCCCCGGTCGGGTCCTCTCTGGAAACACCATATATTTT. As protein: CASTPGRVLSGNTIYF.

The rearrangement links TRBV2 to TRBJ2-3; D not resolved. V gave up 8 bases and J gave up 5 bases, with 17 bases separating them. Germline V gene sequence: CDR1 SNHLY, CDR2 FYNNEI. The CDR3 covers 14 residues. The CDR3 sequence: CASAVVGSGDTQYF. CDR3 sequence (DNA): TGTGCCAGCGCCGTAGTAGGTTCTGGAGATACGCAGTATTTT.

This chain connects TRBV6-5 to TRBJ1-5; D is ambiguous. V shed 6 bases and J shed 1 base, with 10 bases lying between them. This CDR3 has 14 amino acids. CDR1 MNHEY and CDR2 SVGAGI come from the germline V gene. The CDR3 sequence is CASSTNPSNQPQHF. The CDR3 DNA reads TGTGCCAGCAGCACTAACCCCAGCAATCAGCCCCAGCATTTT.

In this sample, this clone turned up once. This chain links TRBV7-2 with TRBJ1-5; D ambiguous. This CDR3 contains 16 residues. Germline assignment: CDR1 SGHTA and CDR2 FQGNSA. The V end was cut by 0 bases, the J end by 3 bases, with 12 bases between. CDR3 bases: TGTGCCAGCAGCTTAGCTTCAATTACCAACAATCAGCCCCAGCATTTT. This encodes CASSLASITNNQPQHF.

The chain uses TRBV29-1 and TRBJ1-1, with a tentative D call TRBD1 (5 bases). The ends were cut back, 2 bases at V and 5 bases at J, with 9 bases in the middle. The CDR3 is 12 residues long. The germline V gene encodes CDR1 SQVTM and CDR2 ANQGSEA. Here the CDR3 DNA reads TGCAGCGTTGAACGTGGGGGAACTGAAGCTTTCTTT. Its protein product is CSVERGGTEAFF.

The V call is TRBV6-6, the J call TRBJ1-5, with 10 positions matching TRBD1. The CDR3 contains 14 residues. The germline V gene encodes CDR1 MNHNY and CDR2 SVGAGI (reference sequence). The junction had 3 bases not matched to a gene; V was cut back by 6 bases and J by 4 bases. CDR3 amino acids: CASSWDRGNQPQHF. In nucleotides, the CDR3 is TGTGCCAGCAGCTGGGACAGGGGAAATCAGCCCCAGCATTTT.

The V call is TRBV7-6, the J call TRBJ2-7; D is ambiguous. This CDR3 has 14 residues. Trimming removed 2 bases from V and 0 bases from J, with 8 bases in between. Germline CDR1 is SGHVS and CDR2 is FNYEAQ. CDR3 nucleotides: TGTGCCAGCAGCTTAATAGAAAGCTCCTACGAGCAGTACTTC. This codes for CASSLIESSYEQYF. The full variable domain, its missing parts supplied by reference TRBV7-6 and TRBJ2-7, is GAGVSQSPRYKVTKRGQDVALRCDPISGHVSLYWYRQALGQGPEFLTYFNYEAQQDKSGLPNDRFSAERPEGSISTLTIQRTEQRDSAMYRCASSLIESSYEQYFGPGTRLTVT.

This sequence joins TRBV11-2 and TRBJ2-1; no clear D gene. The CDR3 totals 13 residues. V gave up 5 bases and J gave up 4 bases, with 9 bases separating them. CDR1 is SGHAT and CDR2 is FQNNGV in the germline V gene. The CDR3 DNA follows: TGTGCCAGCAGCCCCCCCGGGTACAATGAGCAGTTCTTC. The encoded protein is CASSPPGYNEQFF.

The CDR3 spells CASSTGLNQPQHF. CDR3 sequence (DNA): TGTGCCAGTAGTACAGGCTTAAATCAGCCCCAGCATTTT. The V gene is TRBV19, the J gene TRBJ1-5, with unresolved D. The CDR3 consists of 13 residues. CDR1 LNHDA and CDR2 SQIVND come from the germline V gene (reference sequence). The germline V and J ends were trimmed by 4 bases and 4 bases, with 8 bases remaining between them.

Here the CDR3 reads CASSLGAQGPADTQYF. CDR3 DNA: TGCGCCAGCAGCTTGGGGGCGCAAGGGCCGGCAGATACGCAGTATTTT. The J gene is TRBJ2-3, the V gene TRBV5-1; no clear D. This CDR3 comprises 16 residues. CDR1 SGHRS and CDR2 YFSETQ come from the germline V gene. Trimming removed 0 bases at V and 4 bases at J, with 15 bases between.

The chain couples TRBV14 to TRBJ2-1; 10 nucleotides align to TRBD2. CDR1 and CDR2 (germline): SGHDN, FVKESK. The ends lost 2 bases at V and 1 base at J; junction bases unmatched: 5. The CDR3 is 17 residues long. The CDR3 is CASSQQRGGVSYNEQFF. CDR3 coding DNA: TGTGCCAGCAGCCAACAGCGGGGGGGCGTGTCCTACAATGAGCAGTTCTTC. The entire variable domain, with the rest obtained from reference TRBV14 and TRBJ2-1, is as follows: EAGVTQFPSHSVIEKGQTVTLRCDPISGHDNLYWYRRVMGKEIKFLLHFVKESKQDESGMPNNRFLAERTGGTYSTLKVQPAELEDSGVYFCASSQQRGGVSYNEQFFGPGTRLTVL.

In DNA form, the CDR3 reads TGTGCCAGCAGTCCGGGGGACTATGGCTACACCTTC. It is translated as CASSPGDYGYTF. The chain uses TRBV2 and TRBJ1-2, with a weak D call TRBD1 (5 bases). The germline V gene encodes CDR1 SNHLY and CDR2 FYNNEI. The CDR3 has 12 amino acids. The ends were cut back, 5 bases at V and 3 bases at J, with 7 bases in the middle.

The V call is TRBV6-5, the J call TRBJ1-1; 7 nucleotides agree with TRBD1. There are 13 residues in the CDR3. V lost 6 bases to trimming and J lost 4 bases; unmatched junction nucleotides: 5. Germline V gene sequence: CDR1 MNHEY, CDR2 SVGAGI. The CDR3: CASSLTGTTEAFF. CDR3 nucleotide sequence: TGTGCCAGCAGCTTGACAGGGACCACTGAAGCTTTCTTT.